This T cell receptor beta chain comes out of a study of Graves' ophthalmopathy and Graves' hyperthyroidism. This clonotype was counted ten times or more. Germline V gene data show CDR1 as SEHNR and CDR2 as FQNEAQ (reference sequence). This CDR3 has 14 amino acids. The V and J ends lost 4 bases and 9 bases, in that order; junction bases with no gene match: 11. The authors amplified TCR beta CDR3 regions, and they did so from RNA transcripts for repertoire sequencing. First-round RT-PCR relied on HTBI primers, and a second-round multiplex PCR came next. TCRdb called the multiplex PCR reads again in MiXCR, with one record for every CDR3 protein. The repertoire holds a few hundred thousand distinct CDR3 sequences, with around 21% as singletons.

Sequenced: peripheral blood. The chain uses TRBV7-9 and TRBJ1-2; the match to TRBD1 covers 7 bases. The receptor was isolated from a woman under 30 with stable Graves' hyperthyroidism. Here the CDR3 DNA reads TGTGCCAGCAGCTCGCCGGGACAGCCTTTAAGCTACACCTTC. This gives the protein CASSSPGQPLSYTF. The full variable domain, in which reference TRBV7-9 and TRBJ1-2 provide the parts outside the CDR3, is DTGVSQNPRHKITKRGQNVTFRCDPISEHNRLYWYRQTLGQGPEFLTYFQNEAQLEKSRLLSDRFSAERPKGSFSTLEIQRTEQGDSAMYLCASSSPGQPLSYTFGSGTRLTVV.